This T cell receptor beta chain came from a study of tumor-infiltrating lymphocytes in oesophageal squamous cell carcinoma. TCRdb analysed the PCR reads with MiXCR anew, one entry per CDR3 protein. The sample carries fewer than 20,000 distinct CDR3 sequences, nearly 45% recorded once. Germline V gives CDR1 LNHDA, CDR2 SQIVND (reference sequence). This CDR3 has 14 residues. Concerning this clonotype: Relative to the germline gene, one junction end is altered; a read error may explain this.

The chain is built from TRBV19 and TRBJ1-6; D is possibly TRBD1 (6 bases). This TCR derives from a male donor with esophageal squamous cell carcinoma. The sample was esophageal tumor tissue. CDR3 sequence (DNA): TGTGCCAGTAGTATACCGGGACAAAATTCACCCCTCCACTTC. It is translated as CASSIPGQNSPLHF.